Following are 28 T cell receptor beta chains from one sample sequenced in a study of CD8+ T cells in alopecia areata. The sample's treatment: oral pan-JAK inhibitor, 5-10 mg twice daily. Reverse transcription of extracted RNA yielded cDNA, which provided the sequencing template. The assay was immunoSEQ multiplex PCR, and TCRdb's table has in-frame clones only and misses some. The data show fewer than 200,000 clones, with less than 75% seen just once and around 16% held by the top ten. The specimen was CD4+ T cells sorted from blood, collected between weeks 55 and 70, from a patient treated with tofacitinib. The receptors were sampled from a human donor with alopecia areata.

The rearrangement joins TRBV29-1 to TRBJ1-1, with 8 bases fitting TRBD1. Looked up from germline, CDR1 is SQVTM and CDR2 is ANQGSEA. The CDR3 has 14 amino acids. Trimming at V came to 1 base and at J to 0 bases, leaving 1 base not matched to a gene. The CDR3 sequence: CSVEVGQVNTEAFF. The CDR3 nucleotides read TGCAGCGTTGAAGTGGGACAGGTGAACACTGAAGCTTTCTTT.

This clone was seen a few times. J is TRBJ1-1 and V is TRBV2; D gene ambiguous. V was shortened by 8 bases and J by 2 bases, with 12 bases between the two germline ends. The CDR3 has 13 residues. The germline V gene has CDR1 SNHLY and CDR2 FYNNEI. CDR3 bases: TGTGCCAGCCCCCGGTTCAGCAACACTGAAGCTTTCTTT. Translated: CASPRFSNTEAFF. Complete variable domain (other parts from reference TRBV2 and TRBJ1-1): EPEVTQTPSHQVTQMGQEVILRCVPISNHLYFYWYRQILGQKVEFLVSFYNNEISEKSEIFDDQFSVERPDGSNFTLKIRSTKLEDSAMYFCASPRFSNTEAFFGQGTRLTVV.

This clone was recorded once. The chain employs TRBV9 and TRBJ1-2; a weak D match, TRBD1 (6 bases). The germline V gene has CDR1 SGDLS and CDR2 YYNGEE. Trimming took off 0 bases at V and 7 bases at J, with 13 bases between the two ends. The CDR3 contains 14 residues. CDR3 in amino acids: CASSVELGGSGYTF. The CDR3 DNA is TGTGCCAGCAGCGTAGAATTGGGGGGCAGTGGCTACACCTTC.

The chain combines TRBV15 with TRBJ2-5; D is uncertain. V was shortened by 1 base and J by 4 bases, with 10 bases between the two germline ends. The CDR3 is 14 residues long. Germline loops: CDR1 LNHNV, CDR2 YYDKDF (reference sequence). CDR3 in DNA: TGTGCCACCAGCAGAGTTACCATCCGAGAGACCCAGTACTTC. The encoded protein is CATSRVTIRETQYF.

The chain recombines TRBV30 with TRBJ2-2, with D perhaps matching TRBD1 (5 bases). Trimming took 4 bases from V and 7 from J, leaving 19 bases between them. This CDR3 is 15 amino acids long. Per the germline V gene, CDR1 is GTSNPN and CDR2 is SVGIG (reference sequence). The CDR3 sequence: CAWKAGPLGLGELFF. For the CDR3, the DNA is TGTGCCTGGAAGGCCGGACCATTGGGGCTCGGGGAGCTGTTTTTT.

The chain is built from TRBV30 and TRBJ2-2; TRBD2 agrees at 8 bases. CDR1 is GTSNPN and CDR2 is SVGIG in the germline V gene (reference sequence). This CDR3 region has 15 residues. After removal of 1 base from V and 3 bases from J, the junction contained 4 bases not matched to a gene. The CDR3 DNA follows: TGTGCCTGGAGTGCGGGACTAGGCTACACCGGGGAGCTGTTTTTT. As protein: CAWSAGLGYTGELFF.

The chain joins TRBV7-9 to TRBJ1-1; D call uncertain. The CDR3 is 13 amino acids. Per germline, CDR1 SEHNR and CDR2 FQNEAQ (reference sequence). Trimming pared 5 bases from V and 4 bases from J, leaving 11 bases between. The CDR3 spells CASSPRVGTEAFF. The CDR3 DNA follows: TGTGCCAGCAGCCCCCGGGTGGGCACTGAAGCTTTCTTT. Filled out from reference TRBV7-9 and TRBJ1-1, the complete variable domain reads DTGVSQNPRHKITKRGQNVTFRCDPISEHNRLYWYRQTLGQGPEFLTYFQNEAQLEKSRLLSDRFSAERPKGSFSTLEIQRTEQGDSAMYLCASSPRVGTEAFFGQGTRLTVV.

The V and J genes are TRBV2 and TRBJ1-6, with a weak D call TRBD1 (5 bases). V was cut by 7 bases and J by 8 bases, with 15 bases left in between. The CDR3 is 14 amino acids. In germline, CDR1 is SNHLY, CDR2 FYNNEI. The CDR3 here is CASTKRGGDSPLHF. CDR3 sequence (DNA): TGTGCCAGCACCAAACGGGGAGGGGATTCACCCCTCCACTTT. The whole variable domain, remainder taken from reference TRBV2 and TRBJ1-6, is EPEVTQTPSHQVTQMGQEVILRCVPISNHLYFYWYRQILGQKVEFLVSFYNNEISEKSEIFDDQFSVERPDGSNFTLKIRSTKLEDSAMYFCASTKRGGDSPLHFGNGTRLTVT.

The chain recombines TRBV20-1 with TRBJ2-7, with D unresolved. V was clipped by 3 bases and J by 6 bases, with 9 bases between them. The CDR3 totals 11 residues. CDR1 and CDR2 from the germline V gene are DFQATT and SNEGSKA (reference sequence). CDR3 DNA sequence: TGCAGTGCTAGCAGGATTGGCGAGCAGTACTTC. Amino acids: CSASRIGEQYF.

V usage is TRBV7-9 and J usage is TRBJ1-1, with D perhaps matching TRBD1 (5 bases). Per germline, CDR1 SEHNR and CDR2 FQNEAQ (reference sequence). The length of the CDR3 is 14 residues. The V gene lost 5 bases and the J gene lost 0 bases, with 10 bases spanning the gap. The CDR3 reads CASSLQGMNTEAFF. The CDR3 nucleotides read TGTGCCAGCAGCCTCCAGGGTATGAACACTGAAGCTTTCTTT.

The sample holds a few counts of this clone. In DNA form, the CDR3 reads TGTGCCACCGACAGAGGGGCAGTCCAAGAGACCCAGTACTTC. Its protein is CATDRGAVQETQYF. The gene calls are TRBV7-2 and TRBJ2-5; D possibly uses TRBD1 or TRBD2 (5 bases each). The CDR3 is 14 residues long. CDR1 and CDR2 from the germline V gene are SGHTA and FQGNSA. With 10 bases removed from V and 1 base from J, the gap between germline ends came to 16 bases.

The gene calls are TRBV5-4 and TRBJ2-2, with 11 nucleotides matching TRBD2. CDR3 length: 14 amino acids. V shed 4 bases and J 9 bases; nucleotides not matched to a gene: 5. The V gene's germline CDR1 is SGHNT and CDR2 YYREEE (reference sequence). CDR3 nucleotides: TGTGCCAGCAGCCTTAGCGGGGGGGCTCGGGAGCTGTTTTTT. This codes for CASSLSGGARELFF.

The chain uses TRBV14 and TRBJ2-1; tentative D call: TRBD2 (6 bases). From germline, CDR1 is SGHDN and CDR2 FVKESK. Between the trimmed V and J ends, which lost 0 bases and 2 bases, there was a span of 17 bases. The CDR3 extends over 18 amino acids. CDR3 bases: TGTGCCAGCAGCCAAGATCCCTGGCGGGGAGCTACCTACAATGAGCAGTTCTTC. Translating it yields CASSQDPWRGATYNEQFF.

This clone was counted between two and nine times. The V gene is TRBV28, the J gene TRBJ2-7; D might be TRBD1 or TRBD2, each matching 6 bases. The CDR3 loop spans 14 amino acids. Per germline, CDR1 MDHEN and CDR2 SYDVKM. The germline V and J ends were trimmed by 7 bases and 0 bases, with 13 bases remaining between them. CDR3 in amino acids: CASTLGGNSYEQYF. In DNA form, the CDR3 reads TGTGCCAGCACCCTAGGGGGGAACTCCTACGAGCAGTACTTC.

The chain joins TRBV30 to TRBJ1-2; D gene uncertain. The CDR3 spans 18 residues. The V end was cut by 0 bases, the J end by 7 bases, with 27 bases between. Germline assignment: CDR1 GTSNPN and CDR2 SVGIG (reference sequence). The CDR3 loop is CAWSVSGFGSAYAGGYTF. In DNA, the CDR3 is TGTGCCTGGAGTGTATCCGGTTTCGGCAGCGCGTACGCGGGTGGCTACACCTTC.

This clone was detected only a few times. This chain links TRBV7-8 with TRBJ2-1, with 8 positions matching TRBD2. Losses at the gene ends were 3 bases for V and 8 bases for J; bases not matched to a gene: 15. Germline-derived CDR1 and CDR2 are SGHVS and FQNEAQ. This CDR3 has 17 residues. In DNA, the CDR3 is TGTGCCAGCAGCTTGGGGGCGGGACTAGGAGGGGTCGATGAGCAGTTCTTC. It translates to CASSLGAGLGGVDEQFF.

The rearrangement uses TRBV7-7 and TRBJ2-1, with D uncertain. The length of the CDR3 is 14 residues. Trimming pared 2 bases from V and 6 bases from J, leaving 11 bases between. Per the germline V gene, CDR1 is SSHAT and CDR2 is FNYEAQ (reference sequence). Here the CDR3 reads CASSLSASVNEQFF. The CDR3 DNA reads as TGTGCCAGCAGCTTAAGCGCGTCGGTCAATGAGCAGTTCTTC.

This clone has more than one count but fewer than ten. The chain uses TRBV14 and TRBJ2-3, with 10 nucleotides matching TRBD2. Germline V lookup: CDR1 SGHDN, CDR2 FVKESK. The CDR3 has 15 amino acids. J was trimmed by 3 bases and V by 7 bases; bases with no gene match: 7. CDR3 protein: CASTPLAGSTDTQYF. As DNA, the CDR3 is TGTGCCAGCACCCCACTAGCGGGGAGTACAGATACGCAGTATTTT.

This clone was seen just once. The genes are TRBV2 and TRBJ2-3; TRBD1 agrees at 10 bases. Germline V gene sequence: CDR1 SNHLY, CDR2 FYNNEI. The CDR3 extends over 15 amino acids. With 6 bases clipped from V and 4 bases from J, the junction kept 7 bases outside the gene matches. The CDR3 bases are TGTGCCAGCAGCAGACAGGGGGCTGGAGCAGATACGCAGTATTTT. This gives the protein CASSRQGAGADTQYF.

A few counts support this clone. The chain recombines TRBV9 with TRBJ2-1, with D perhaps assigned TRBD1 or TRBD2 (6 bases each). There are 14 residues in the CDR3. The ends were cut back, 5 bases at V and 4 bases at J, with 13 bases in the middle. Germline lookup yields CDR1 SGDLS and CDR2 YYNGEE. CDR3 region: CASRGQGGYNEQFF. The DNA of the CDR3 is TGTGCCAGCAGAGGCCAAGGGGGGTACAATGAGCAGTTCTTC.

CDR3 protein: CAWSVRGGNQPQHF. The DNA for the CDR3 is TGTGCCTGGAGTGTCCGAGGGGGCAATCAGCCCCAGCATTTT. The chain couples TRBV30 to TRBJ1-5; possible D gene TRBD1, 5 bases. V dropped 0 bases and J dropped 2 bases, with 8 bases sitting between them. Per the germline V gene, CDR1 is GTSNPN and CDR2 is SVGIG (reference sequence). The length of the CDR3 is 14 residues.

The CDR3 DNA sequence: TGTGCCAGCAGCGTAAGACAGGGGGCTAACGAGCAGTACTTC. It yields the protein CASSVRQGANEQYF. This chain links TRBV7-2 with TRBJ2-7; 10 bases map to TRBD1. Looked up from germline, CDR1 is SGHTA and CDR2 is FQGNSA. V lost 5 bases and J lost 5; bases outside the gene matches: 6. The CDR3 length is 14 residues.

Written as DNA, the CDR3 is TGTGCCAGCAGTAGTACCTGGGGTACGCAGTATTTT. It codes for CASSSTWGTQYF. The rearrangement uses TRBV6-5 and TRBJ2-3; D unclear. V dropped 5 bases and J dropped 8 bases, with 11 bases sitting between them. Per germline, CDR1 MNHEY and CDR2 SVGAGI. CDR3 length: 12 amino acids.

The chain is built from TRBV5-1 and TRBJ1-1; weak D call: TRBD1 (6 bases). Germline CDR1 is SGHRS and CDR2 is YFSETQ. V lost 4 bases and J 1 base, leaving 11 bases between the germline ends. CDR3 length: 14 residues. CDR3 loop: CASSKWTENTEAFF. The DNA of the CDR3 is TGCGCCAGCAGCAAATGGACAGAGAACACTGAAGCTTTCTTT.

This clone has only a few counts. The chain has TRBV4-2 and TRBJ1-2; the D is unclear. The length of the CDR3 is 15 residues. From germline, CDR1 is LGHNA and CDR2 YNFKEQ. Trimming shortened V by 0 bases and J by 4 bases, and 12 bases separated the two germline ends. The chain's CDR3 is CASSQEGLGAYGYTF. The CDR3 DNA is TGTGCCAGCAGCCAAGAGGGGTTGGGAGCCTATGGCTACACCTTC.

The gene calls are TRBV29-1 and TRBJ2-7; D gene ambiguous. From germline, CDR1 is SQVTM and CDR2 ANQGSEA. There are 12 residues in the CDR3. The germline V and J ends were trimmed by 1 base and 4 bases, with 8 bases remaining between them. The CDR3 loop reads CSVEVIRYEQYF. In DNA form, the CDR3 reads TGCAGCGTTGAAGTTATAAGGTACGAGCAGTACTTC.

The J gene is TRBJ2-7, the V gene TRBV21-1; TRBD1 is taken as the D call from the table, unchecked against the DNA. TRBV21-1 is a listed pseudogene. The CDR3 consists of 13 residues. The CDR3 DNA follows: TGTGCCAGCAGCAAACGGACAGGGGAGGGGCAGTACTTC. Its protein product is CASSKRTGEGQYF.

The chain is built from TRBV5-6 and TRBJ1-5, with D unresolved. There are 15 residues in the CDR3. V was shortened by 0 bases and J by 2 bases, with 9 bases between the two germline ends. Germline CDR1 and CDR2: SGHDT and YYEEEE. CDR3 nucleotide sequence: TGTGCCAGCAGCTTGGCCGGTGTTGGCAATCAGCCCCAGCATTTT. Translation: CASSLAGVGNQPQHF.